Listed here is a single T cell receptor (beta chain). V gave up 0 bases and J gave up 3 bases, with 3 bases separating them. Germline V gene sequence: CDR1 MGHRA, CDR2 YSYEKL. CDR3 length: 13 residues. Original handling: It was from reference gene primer amplification that nucleated cell counts were estimated. Profiling relied on immunoSEQ multiplex PCR, and the TCRdb table lists in-frame clones only, not all of them. V, J and clone size are those of that table, while D and trimming were read from the DNA. Counted here are about 160,000 clones, over 65% occurring once; the ten biggest clones make up around 8.1%. This entry belongs to a study of blood T cell repertoires in COVID-19. Background on the study: Specimens from acute and convalescent COVID-19 originated in the United States, Italy and Spain. In each case, the material was cDNA or gDNA derived from T cells, B-cell-depleted T cells, or PBMCs.

The J gene is TRBJ1-5, the V gene TRBV4-1; unclear D gene. This clonotype originated in a man between 60 and 70 years old with acute or convalescent COVID-19. Sequencing was done on a sample of peripheral blood. The CDR3 coding sequence is TGCGCCAGCAGCCAAGATTACAATCAGCCCCAGCATTTT. Encoded protein: CASSQDYNQPQHF.